Shown below are 7 T cell receptor beta chains from a single sample sequenced in a study of PD-L1 blockade in urothelial cancer. This sample's time point: pretreatment peripheral blood. Generated by immunoSEQ multiplex PCR, the TCRdb table keeps only in-frame clones and is missing some. The table includes roughly 63,000 clones, 81% detected once. The sequences come from PBMCs, collected around atezolizumab (anti-PD-L1) treatment. Receptors were obtained from a man in his 70s with urothelial cancer.

This clone was recorded a few times. V and J are TRBV9 and TRBJ1-1; no clear D gene. In germline, CDR1 is SGDLS, CDR2 YYNGEE. V dropped 0 bases and J dropped 0 bases, with 9 bases sitting between them. The CDR3 extends over 15 amino acids. The chain's CDR3 is CASSVDLTVNTEAFF. CDR3 nucleotide sequence: TGTGCCAGCAGCGTAGACCTAACCGTGAACACTGAAGCTTTCTTT.

V gene TRBV28 combines with J gene TRBJ1-5, with 10 bases lining up with TRBD1. CDR1 MDHEN and CDR2 SYDVKM come from the germline V gene. Germline trimming cut 4 bases from V and 7 bases from J; bases unmatched to any gene: 7. This CDR3 contains 15 residues. CDR3 sequence: CASSWRQGAYQPQHF. The DNA for the CDR3 is TGTGCCAGCAGTTGGCGACAGGGGGCCTACCAGCCCCAGCATTTT.

CDR3 amino acids: CASSQDTGTGGPIYGYTF. In nucleotides, the CDR3 is TGCGCCAGCAGCCAAGATACCGGGACAGGGGGCCCGATCTATGGCTACACCTTC. The gene calls are TRBV4-1 and TRBJ1-2; 12 bases map to TRBD1. Germline V lookup: CDR1 MGHRA, CDR2 YSYEKL. Trimming at V came to 0 bases and at J to 4 bases, leaving 9 bases not matched to a gene. This CDR3 has 18 residues.

The rearrangement joins TRBV19 to TRBJ1-1, with D tentatively TRBD1 (5 bases). Germline-derived CDR1 and CDR2 are LNHDA and SQIVND (reference sequence). Trimming took off 3 bases at V and 1 base at J, with 12 bases between the two ends. The CDR3 runs to 15 residues. This CDR3 is CASSINPDRNTEAFF. The CDR3, as DNA: TGTGCCAGTAGTATCAACCCCGACAGGAACACTGAAGCTTTCTTT.

The rearrangement uses TRBV27 and TRBJ1-2; D is possibly TRBD1 (6 bases). V dropped 5 bases and J dropped 7 bases, with 17 bases sitting between them. Germline V gene sequence: CDR1 MNHEY, CDR2 SMNVEV (reference sequence). The CDR3 contains 14 residues. CDR3 residues: CASSVQGKGLGYTF. In DNA, the CDR3 is TGTGCCAGCAGTGTACAGGGAAAAGGCCTTGGCTACACCTTC.

The J gene is TRBJ2-5, the V gene TRBV5-1; 10 bases map to TRBD1. The V gene end was trimmed by 1 base and the J gene end by 6 bases; junction bases not matched to a gene: 6. The CDR3 has 15 amino acids. Germline V gene lookup returns CDR1 SGHRS and CDR2 YFSETQ. The CDR3 protein is CASSLPSGQGKTQYF. The CDR3 DNA reads TGCGCCAGCAGCTTGCCATCGGGACAGGGGAAGACCCAGTACTTC.

V gene TRBV5-1 combines with J gene TRBJ2-4, with 10 nucleotides matching TRBD1. J lost 7 bases, V lost 4 bases, and 5 bases had no gene match. The CDR3 length is 14 residues. Germline CDR1 and CDR2: SGHRS and YFSETQ. The CDR3 spells CASSPRQGANIQYF. The CDR3 nucleotides are TGCGCCAGCAGCCCACGACAGGGGGCTAACATTCAGTACTTC.